The source of this TCR beta chain is a study of blood T cells in healthy people across ages. Study outcomes and limitations: Long-lived and aged donors differed, with more naive CD4+ cells and higher diversity in the long-lived.

Germline V gene lookup returns CDR1 MNHEY and CDR2 SVGEGT. The V end lost 2 bases, the J end lost 2 bases, and 10 bases lay between the germline ends. The CDR3 spans 14 residues. A second PCR of roughly 7 to 11 cycles used a sample-barcoded 5' primer and a J-beta primer mix. TCRdb used MiXCR to reprocess the 5' RACE reads, holding one entry per CDR3 protein. Of about 1 million distinct CDR3 sequences listed, less than 50% are singletons. In this sample, this clonotype turned up a few times. The target antigen is unknown. V and J are TRBV6-2 or TRBV6-3 and TRBJ2-7; a possible D gene is TRBD2 (5 bases). The source is a woman aged 55-69 years in good health. Sequencing used blood. The CDR3 DNA sequence: TGTGCCAGCAGTTACCCGACTATTACCTACGAGCAGTACTTC. Protein product: CASSYPTITYEQYF.